This T cell receptor beta chain was obtained from a study of T cells in Graves' hyperthyroidism and ophthalmopathy (dated by TCRdb to 2018 to 2020). For context, the study as a whole: Peripheral blood samples were taken at initial diagnosis, before any treatment was given. A discovery cohort of about 96 patients, roughly 40 with Graves' ophthalmopathy and more than 55 with stable Graves' hyperthyroidism, was used to find distinguishing TCR V-J signatures. Prospective prediction of ophthalmopathy was tested in an independent validation cohort consisting of some 20 hyperthyroidism patients and more than 15 patients who later progressed to ophthalmopathy. The 100 discovery patients were randomly split 7:3 into training and test sets. Thyroid tissue and blood T-cell repertoires from six Graves' hyperthyroidism patients were also compared in the study. After sampling, hyperthyroidism patients received methimazole starting at 30 mg daily, and ophthalmopathy patients received high-dose intravenous methylprednisolone. The paper reports TCR Vbeta CDR3 sequencing of 130 to 150 peripheral blood samples: some 41 ophthalmopathy, under 80 hyperthyroidism and about 17 progressor patients. What the authors observed across the whole study: A 13 V-J signature model separated ophthalmopathy from stable hyperthyroidism, with roughly 88% sensitivity and 81.08% specificity in cross-validation and 80%/75% in testing. Sample size was not statistically predetermined, and blinding of investigators to group allocation was not performed. Most expanded thyroid clonotypes (frequency above 0.001) were also detected in blood, a finding suggesting that blood repertoires may reflect thyroid immune responses. In validation, progression to ophthalmopathy was predicted by the model with approximately 67% sensitivity and 72% to 80% specificity, a median of approximately 6.5 months before onset.

Regarding this clonotype: What antigen it recognizes has not been identified. Base qualities are missing; no much larger clone stands one base away.

Amplification of TCR beta CDR3 regions was carried out from RNA transcripts. For the first round of RT-PCR on the TCR CDR3, the HTBI primer set was used together with the Qiagen OneStep RT-PCR kit. The libraries were constructed in a second round of multiplex PCR and then size-selected and purified. The libraries were sequenced on an Illumina HiSeq2000 using paired-end 100 bp reads. Under the source paper's analysis protocol: SOAPnuke was used to process the raw data, removing reads that contained adapters or uncalled bases, had a mean Phred below 15, or lacked an exact match to the constant primer or identifier. High-quality paired reads were merged with COPE v1.2.5, and unique nucleotide sequences were defined as clonotypes. MiTCR v1.1 was used to align the clonotypes against IMGT TRBV, TRBD and TRBJ reference segments. Analysis was restricted to V-J combinations with a frequency above 0.0001, which covered 98% to 99.2% of repertoires. The TCS score was defined as the ratio of F50 (clonal expansion) to E x V (chaos), calculated using BLOSUM62-based TCRdist between CDR3 peptides within each V-J. Welch's t-statistics and random forest reduced roughly 530 V-J features to about 13, which were used in a naive Bayes classifier (R e1071). TCRdb applied fastp at Q25 and MiXCR to the public reads, then kept only in-frame beta chains. When rows share a CDR3 protein, they turn into one entry using the most common DNA and genes. The V and J calls and clone size come from TCRdb's table, not from the authors' own analysis. This sample lists some 460,000 distinct CDR3 sequences; approximately 15% were detected once. The ten most abundant clones make up approximately 7.5% of the sample.

Stable Graves' hyperthyroidism was defined as the absence of progression to ophthalmopathy over 18 months of follow-up. The hyperthyroidism patients were between 18 and 65 years old and newly diagnosed, with a disease duration of less than 2 months. Any patient with an uncontrolled infection, another autoimmune disease, pregnancy or lactation was excluded. Diagnoses were established on the basis of clinical symptoms, serum thyroxine and TRAb, thyroid ultrasound, and orbital computed tomography. PBMCs were isolated from more than 8 ml of fresh peripheral blood by Ficoll-Paque density gradient centrifugation. Total RNA was extracted using Trizol reagent, and RNA quality was assessed on an Agilent 2100 Bioanalyzer. The sequence derives from a woman aged 18-29 years with Graves' hyperthyroidism. Sequencing used blood.

The nucleotide sequence reads TGCAGTGCTAGTGGGGCCAACAGGGGAAATGGTGGCTACACCTTC. This codes for CSASGANRGNGGYTF. The rearranged chain carries TRBV20-1 and TRBJ1-2; 7 middle bases align to TRBD1. CDR1 DFQATT and CDR2 SNEGSKA were looked up in the germline V gene (reference sequence). Trimming accounts for 3 bases at V and 7 bases at J, while the number of junction bases matched to no gene is 14. The CDR3 holds 15 amino acids from the cysteine to the phenylalanine. Only the CDR3 portion is preserved as DNA: 45 bases, with reading frame beginning at the first base.